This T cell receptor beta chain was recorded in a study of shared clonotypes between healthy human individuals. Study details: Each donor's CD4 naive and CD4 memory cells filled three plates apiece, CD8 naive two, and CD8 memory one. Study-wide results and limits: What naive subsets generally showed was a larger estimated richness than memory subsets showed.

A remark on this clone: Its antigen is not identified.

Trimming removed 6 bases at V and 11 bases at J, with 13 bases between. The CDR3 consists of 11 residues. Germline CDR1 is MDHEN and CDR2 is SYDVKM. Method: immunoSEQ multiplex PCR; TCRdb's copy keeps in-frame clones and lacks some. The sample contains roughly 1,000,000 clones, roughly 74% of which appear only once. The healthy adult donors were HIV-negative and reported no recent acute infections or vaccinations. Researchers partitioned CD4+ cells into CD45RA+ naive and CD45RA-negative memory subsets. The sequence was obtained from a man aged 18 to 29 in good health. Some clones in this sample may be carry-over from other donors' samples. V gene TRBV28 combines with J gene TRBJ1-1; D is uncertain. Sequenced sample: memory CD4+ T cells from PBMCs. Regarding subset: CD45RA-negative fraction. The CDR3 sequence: CASRIMGWAFF. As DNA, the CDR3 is TGTGCCAGCAGAATAATGGGTTGGGCTTTCTTT.